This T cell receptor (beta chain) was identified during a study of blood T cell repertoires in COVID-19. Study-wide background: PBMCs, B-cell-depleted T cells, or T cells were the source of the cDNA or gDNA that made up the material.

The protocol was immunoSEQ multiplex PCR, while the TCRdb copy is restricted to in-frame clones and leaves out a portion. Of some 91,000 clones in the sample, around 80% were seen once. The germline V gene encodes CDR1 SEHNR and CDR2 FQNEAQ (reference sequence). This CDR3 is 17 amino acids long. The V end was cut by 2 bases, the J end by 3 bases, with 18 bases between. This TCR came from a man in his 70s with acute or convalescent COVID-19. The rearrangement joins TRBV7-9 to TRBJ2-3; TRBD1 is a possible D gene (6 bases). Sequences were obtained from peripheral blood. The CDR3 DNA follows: TGTGCCAGCAGCTTACCCAGCGGCGGAGACAGGACAGATACGCAGTATTTT. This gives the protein CASSLPSGGDRTDTQYF.